This TCR beta chain was recovered during a study of tumor-infiltrating lymphocytes in oesophageal squamous cell carcinoma. This clonotype was recorded many times. CDR1 SGHRS and CDR2 YFSETQ come from the germline V gene. The V and J ends lost 0 bases and 2 bases, in that order; junction bases with no gene match: 5. The CDR3 has 16 residues. Each CDR3 protein is one row after TCRdb ran MiXCR on the PCR reads. The sample shows more than 9,000 distinct CDR3 sequences, roughly half of them seen only once. This TCR came from a male donor with esophageal squamous cell carcinoma. Source material: esophageal tumor tissue. The rearrangement joins TRBV5-1 to TRBJ2-1; 7 bases align to TRBD2. In nucleotides, the CDR3 is TGCGCCAGCAGCTTGGGGGGGGGAGCCGCCTACAATGAGCAGTTCTTC. It codes for CASSLGGGAAYNEQFF.